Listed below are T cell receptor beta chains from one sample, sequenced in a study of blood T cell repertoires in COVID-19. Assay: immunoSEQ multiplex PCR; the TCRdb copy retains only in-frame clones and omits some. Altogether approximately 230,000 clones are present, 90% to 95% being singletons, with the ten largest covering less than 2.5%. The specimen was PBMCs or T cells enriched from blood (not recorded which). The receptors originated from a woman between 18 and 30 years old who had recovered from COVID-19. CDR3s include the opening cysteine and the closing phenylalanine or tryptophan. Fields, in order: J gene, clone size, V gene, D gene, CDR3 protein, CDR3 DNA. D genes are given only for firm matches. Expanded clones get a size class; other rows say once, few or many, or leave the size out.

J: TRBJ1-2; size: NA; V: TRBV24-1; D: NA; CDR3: CATSDRYGYTF; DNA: TGTGCCACCAGTGACCGCTATGGCTACACCTTC
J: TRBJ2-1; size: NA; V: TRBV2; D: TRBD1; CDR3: CAIRTGGNEQFF; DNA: TGTGCCATTCGCACAGGGGGCAATGAGCAGTTCTTC
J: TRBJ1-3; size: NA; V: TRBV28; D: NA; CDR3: CASSLSGVGNTIYF; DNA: TGTGCCAGCAGTTTATCAGGGGTTGGAAACACCATATATTTT
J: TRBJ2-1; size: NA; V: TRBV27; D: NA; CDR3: CASKLTSSYNEQFF; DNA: TGTGCCAGCAAGTTAACTAGCTCCTACAATGAGCAGTTCTTC
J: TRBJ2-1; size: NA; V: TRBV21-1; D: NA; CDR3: CASSKPLPTSYVDPFNEQFF; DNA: TGTGCCAGCAGCAAACCACTTCCGACTAGTTACGTGGACCCGTTCAATGAGCAGTTCTTC
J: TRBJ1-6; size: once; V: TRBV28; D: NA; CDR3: CASSSPKTGNSPLHF; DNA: TGTGCCAGCAGTAGCCCTAAGACGGGTAATTCACCCCTCCACTTT
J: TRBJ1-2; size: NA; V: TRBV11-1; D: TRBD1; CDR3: CASSPGRTGEDYGYTF; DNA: TGTGCCAGCAGCCCAGGCAGGACAGGGGAAGACTATGGCTACACCTTC
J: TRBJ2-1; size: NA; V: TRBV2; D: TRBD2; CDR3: CATKERTSGRADYNEQFF; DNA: TGTGCCACCAAAGAAAGGACTAGCGGGAGGGCCGACTACAATGAGCAGTTCTTC
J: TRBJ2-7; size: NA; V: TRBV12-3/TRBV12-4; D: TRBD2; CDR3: CASTSGLAIEQYF; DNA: TGTGCCAGCACCTCCGGACTAGCCATCGAGCAGTACTTC
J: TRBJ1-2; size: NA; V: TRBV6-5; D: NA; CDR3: CASSYTGAGYGYTF; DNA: TGTGCCAGCAGTTACACCGGAGCAGGGTATGGCTACACCTTC
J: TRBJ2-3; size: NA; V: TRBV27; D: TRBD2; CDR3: CASSRTSGRDTQYF; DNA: TGTGCCAGCAGCCGGACTAGCGGGAGAGATACGCAGTATTTT
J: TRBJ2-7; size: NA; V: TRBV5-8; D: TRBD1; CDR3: CASSYWDRDNEQYF; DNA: TGTGCCAGCAGCTATTGGGACAGGGACAACGAGCAGTACTTC